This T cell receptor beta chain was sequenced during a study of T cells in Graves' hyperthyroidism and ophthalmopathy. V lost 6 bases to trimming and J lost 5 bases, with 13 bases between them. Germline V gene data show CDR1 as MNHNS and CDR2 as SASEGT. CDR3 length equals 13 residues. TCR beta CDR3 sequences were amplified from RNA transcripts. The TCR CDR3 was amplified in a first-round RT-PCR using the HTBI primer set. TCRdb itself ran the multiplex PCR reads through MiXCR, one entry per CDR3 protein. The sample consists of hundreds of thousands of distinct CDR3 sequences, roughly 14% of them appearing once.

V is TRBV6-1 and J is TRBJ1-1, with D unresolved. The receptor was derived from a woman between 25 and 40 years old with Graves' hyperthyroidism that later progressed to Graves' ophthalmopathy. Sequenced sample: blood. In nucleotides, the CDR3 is TGTGCCAGCAGCCCCGAGCTGAGGACTGAAGCTTTCTTT. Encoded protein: CASSPELRTEAFF.